These 19 T cell receptor beta chains originate from one sample sequenced in a study of blood T cells in healthy people across ages. The authors ran a second PCR of roughly 6 to 11 cycles using a sample-barcoded 5' primer and a J-beta primer mix. TCRdb ran MiXCR on the 5' RACE reads and lists one entry per CDR3 protein. The sample lists about 930,000 distinct CDR3 sequences; approximately 32% were seen once. Another study also made use of these data, one on T cells of mothers and their children.

What was sequenced was blood. The receptors shown here come from a woman aged 35 to 49 in good health.

The V and J genes are TRBV4-3 and TRBJ1-3; D not certain. CDR1 and CDR2 from the germline V gene are LGHNA and YSLEER. The CDR3 contains 14 residues. V lost 1 base and J 4 bases, leaving 8 bases between the germline ends. The CDR3 DNA is TGCGCCAGCAGCCAAGCTGGTGGGGGAAACACCATATATTTT. Translating it yields CASSQAGGGNTIYF.

The chain couples TRBV5-1 to TRBJ2-1; 9 nucleotides line up with TRBD1. The CDR3 covers 15 residues. J gave up 2 bases and V 4 bases, and 4 bases lay outside the gene matches. The germline V gene encodes CDR1 SGHRS and CDR2 YFSETQ. The CDR3 is CASSLWTGAYNEQFF. CDR3 DNA sequence: TGCGCCAGCAGCCTCTGGACAGGGGCCTACAATGAGCAGTTCTTC.

The rearrangement joins TRBV5-1 to TRBJ1-4; the match to TRBD1 covers 7 bases. With V trimmed by 3 bases and J by 0 bases, 2 bases remained unmatched. Germline assignment: CDR1 SGHRS and CDR2 YFSETQ. This CDR3 contains 15 residues. The CDR3 sequence is CASSWDSSTNEKLFF. The CDR3 nucleotides read TGCGCCAGCAGCTGGGACAGTTCAACTAATGAAAAACTGTTTTTT. Using reference TRBV5-1 and TRBJ1-4 for the parts outside the CDR3, the full variable domain is KAGVTQTPRYLIKTRGQQVTLSCSPISGHRSVSWYQQTPGQGLQFLFEYFSETQRNKGNFPGRFSGRQFSNSRSEMNVSTLELGDSALYLCASSWDSSTNEKLFFGSGTQLSVL.

In this sample, this clonotype turned up once. The rearrangement links TRBV2 to TRBJ1-2; 9 bases map to TRBD1. J gave up 12 bases and V 4 bases, and 15 bases lay outside the gene matches. In germline, CDR1 is SNHLY, CDR2 FYNNEI. The CDR3 contains 15 residues. CDR3 protein: CASSGRRQGEDGNTF. Here the CDR3 DNA reads TGTGCCAGCAGTGGAAGACGACAGGGGGAGGACGGCAACACCTTC.

The V and J genes are TRBV24-1 and TRBJ2-3; TRBD1 aligns across 10 bases. CDR3 size: 15 residues. V trimming: 4 bases; J trimming: 3 bases; junction bases outside the gene matches: 3. Looked up from germline, CDR1 is KGHDR and CDR2 is SFDVKD. CDR3 protein: CATSDRDRGTDTQYF. CDR3 nucleotide sequence: TGTGCCACCAGTGACCGGGACAGGGGAACAGATACGCAGTATTTT.

Note on this clonotype: This sequence may be a read error, since a much larger clone differs from it by one base. V is TRBV20-1 and J is TRBJ1-5; 8 nucleotides agree with TRBD1. The CDR3 is 14 amino acids. V gave up 3 bases and J gave up 7 bases; unmatched junction bases: 8. Germline V lookup: CDR1 DFQATT, CDR2 SNEGSKA (reference sequence). The CDR3 protein is CSASAGTGRQPQHF. The CDR3 DNA sequence: TGCAGTGCTAGTGCGGGGACAGGAAGGCAGCCCCAGCATTTT.

This clonotype was detected ten times or more. The rearrangement uses TRBV10-3 and TRBJ2-1, with a tentative D call TRBD1 (6 bases). The CDR3 is made up of 16 amino acids. The V end was cut by 1 base, the J end by 6 bases, with 16 bases between. Germline lookup yields CDR1 ENHRY and CDR2 SYGVKD. CDR3 DNA: TGTGCCATCAGTGAGTTGAGTAGCCGAGGGGGCAATGAGCAGTTCTTC. Protein product: CAISELSSRGGNEQFF.

With regard to this clonotype: A single base separates this from a much larger clone, so it may be a read error. CDR3 nucleotide sequence: TGTACCAGCAGCTTAGAGGAGGGCCGCGCCAGCTCCTACAATGAGCAGTTCTTC. This translates into CTSSLEEGRASSYNEQFF. V is TRBV7-2 and J is TRBJ2-1, with D perhaps matching TRBD2 (6 bases). Germline V gene sequence: CDR1 SGHTA, CDR2 FQGNSA. Trimming took off 1 base at V and 0 bases at J, with 16 bases between the two ends. There are 18 residues in the CDR3.

The table lists this clonotype with many counts. The chain is built from TRBV27 and TRBJ2-7, with 8 nucleotides matching TRBD1. With 7 bases clipped from V and 2 bases from J, the junction kept 10 bases outside the gene matches. Germline V gives CDR1 MNHEY, CDR2 SMNVEV (reference sequence). This CDR3 region has 15 residues. For the CDR3, the DNA is TGTGCCAGCACCAAAGGACAGGGCATCCCCTACGAGCAGTACTTC. Its translation is CASTKGQGIPYEQYF.

This clonotype occurred once. This chain uses TRBV2 with TRBJ2-5; 7 positions match TRBD1. This CDR3 comprises 14 residues. The V and J ends lost 6 bases and 0 bases, in that order; junction bases with no gene match: 4. The germline gives CDR1 SNHLY, CDR2 FYNNEI. This chain's CDR3 is CASRATGYQETQYF. DNA for the CDR3: TGTGCCAGCAGAGCGACAGGGTACCAAGAGACCCAGTACTTC.

The chain uses TRBV20-1 and TRBJ2-1; TRBD1 or TRBD2 may be the D gene (5 bases each). The CDR3 spans 12 residues. Germline-derived CDR1 and CDR2 are DFQATT and SNEGSKA (reference sequence). V lost 5 bases, J lost 7 bases, and 12 bases lay in between. CDR3 nucleotides: TGCAGTGCTGATCCCAGGGAGAATGAGCAGTTCTTC. Amino acids: CSADPRENEQFF.

The V call is TRBV15, the J call TRBJ2-2; the D gene is possibly TRBD1 (6 bases). Between the trimmed V and J ends, which lost 0 bases and 4 bases, there was a span of 9 bases. This CDR3 is 15 amino acids long. The germline V gene has CDR1 LNHNV and CDR2 YYDKDF (reference sequence). CDR3 region: CATSRDLDSTGELFF. Here the CDR3 DNA reads TGTGCCACCAGCAGAGACCTGGACAGCACCGGGGAGCTGTTTTTT.

In this sample, this clonotype turned up many times. The DNA for the CDR3 is TGTGCCAGCAGCCCATACACTCCGTACGAGCAGTACTTC. This gives the protein CASSPYTPYEQYF. The chain is built from TRBV7-2 and TRBJ2-7; D unresolved. The CDR3 loop spans 13 amino acids. V lost 5 bases and J lost 4, with 12 bases in between. CDR1 and CDR2 from the germline V gene are SGHTA and FQGNSA.

The chain is built from TRBV12-3 or TRBV12-4 and TRBJ2-1; D remains ambiguous. The V and J ends lost 7 bases and 8 bases respectively, with 9 bases between them. This CDR3 is built from 11 residues. Here the CDR3 reads CASTPFDEQFF. The CDR3, as DNA: TGTGCCAGCACCCCGTTTGATGAGCAGTTCTTC.

This clonotype appeared many times. The V call is TRBV6-2 or TRBV6-3, the J call TRBJ2-1, with TRBD2 matching over 7 bases. V lost 6 bases and J lost 3; bases outside the gene matches: 5. Germline lookup yields CDR1 MNHEY and CDR2 SVGEGT. The CDR3 is 14 residues long. The CDR3 region is CASSPSSGYNEQFF. The CDR3 coding sequence is TGTGCCAGCAGCCCATCTAGCGGCTACAATGAGCAGTTCTTC.

In its sample, this clonotype was seen a few times. The chain is built from TRBV20-1 and TRBJ2-6; TRBD1 is a possible D gene (5 bases). Germline V gene lookup returns CDR1 DFQATT and CDR2 SNEGSKA (reference sequence). Trimming removed 3 bases from V and 0 bases from J, with 18 bases in between. There are 18 residues in the CDR3. The CDR3 protein is CSASRDRDLLSGANVLTF. CDR3 DNA sequence: TGCAGTGCTAGTCGCGACAGAGACCTACTCTCTGGGGCCAACGTCCTGACTTTC.

This clonotype has a single count. This clone may be a read error of a much larger clone one base away. V and J are TRBV11-2 and TRBJ2-7; 10 positions match TRBD1. The germline gives CDR1 SGHAT, CDR2 FQNNGV. There are 18 residues in the CDR3. The CDR3 protein is CASCLGRTGQGSSYEQYF. CDR3 bases: TGTGCCAGCTGCTTAGGAAGAACGGGACAGGGGAGCTCCTACGAGCAGTACTTC. The full variable domain, its missing parts supplied by reference TRBV11-2 and TRBJ2-7, is EAGVAQSPRYKIIEKRQSVAFWCNPISGHATLYWYQQILGQGPKLLIQFQNNGVVDDSQLPKDRFSAERLKGVDSTLKIQPAKLEDSAVYLCASCLGRTGQGSSYEQYFGPGTRLTVT.

This clonotype turned up a few times. Germline and junction disagree at one end, which may indicate a read error. The chain joins TRBV5-6 to TRBJ2-1; possibly TRBD1 or TRBD2 for D (5 bases each). The CDR3 length is 16 residues. Germline assignment: CDR1 SGHDT and CDR2 YYEEEE. The CDR3 coding sequence is TGTGCCAGCAGCTTGGAGTGGGGGAGCTCCTACAGTGAGCAGTTCTTC. As protein: CASSLEWGSSYSEQFF.

Worth noting for this clonotype: Possible read error: a much larger clone is one base away. The chain recombines TRBV28 with TRBJ2-1; TRBD1 matches 11 bases. CDR3 length equals 15 residues. V shed 5 bases and J 13 bases; nucleotides not matched to a gene: 13. Germline V gene sequence: CDR1 MDHEN, CDR2 SYDVKM. CDR3 residues: CASSPGQGGKETQFF. The CDR3 DNA sequence: TGTGCCAGCAGTCCGGGACAGGGGGGGAAAGAGACCCAGTTCTTC.